The TCR beta chain under discussion was sequenced for a study of blood T cell repertoires in COVID-19. Study in general: PBMCs, B-cell-depleted T cells, or T cells were the source of the cDNA or gDNA that made up the material.

Followed longitudinally, the Seattle patients had been enrolled during active infection. Profiling relied on immunoSEQ multiplex PCR, and the TCRdb table lists in-frame clones only, not all of them. The sample has hundreds of thousands of clones; roughly 76% are singletons. CDR3 size: 13 residues. Trimming took 4 bases from V and 5 from J; bases not matched to a gene: 4. CDR1 is GTSNPN, CDR2 SVGIG, per germline (reference sequence). The genes are TRBV30 and TRBJ2-3, with 9 positions matching TRBD2. The receptor's source is a woman of 80 years or more with COVID-19, enrolled during active disease. Specimen: peripheral blood. The CDR3 coding sequence is TGTGCCTGGAAGGCTAGCGGGAAAGATACGCAGTATTTT. It is translated as CAWKASGKDTQYF.